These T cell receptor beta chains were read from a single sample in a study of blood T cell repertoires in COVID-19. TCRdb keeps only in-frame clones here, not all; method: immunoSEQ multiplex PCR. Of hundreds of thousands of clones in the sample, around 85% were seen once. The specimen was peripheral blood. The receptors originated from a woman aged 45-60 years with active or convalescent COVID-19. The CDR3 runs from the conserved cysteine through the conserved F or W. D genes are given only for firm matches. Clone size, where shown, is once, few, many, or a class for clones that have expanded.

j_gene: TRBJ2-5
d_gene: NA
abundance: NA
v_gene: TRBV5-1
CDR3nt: TGCGCCAGCAGCTTCACAGGGTCCCAAGAGACCCAGTACTTC
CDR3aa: CASSFTGSQETQYF

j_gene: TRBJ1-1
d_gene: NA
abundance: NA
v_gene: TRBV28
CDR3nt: TGTGCCAGCAACGAGATTTGGACTGAAGCTTTCTTT
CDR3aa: CASNEIWTEAFF

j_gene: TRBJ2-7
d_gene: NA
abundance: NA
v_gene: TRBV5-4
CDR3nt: TGTGCCAGCAGCCCGGGGGGCCCCGGCTACGAGCAGTACTTC
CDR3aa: CASSPGGPGYEQYF

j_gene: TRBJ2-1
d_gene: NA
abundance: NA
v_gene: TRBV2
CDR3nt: TGTGCCAGCGTGGGAGACGGGAATGAGCAGTTCTTC
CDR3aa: CASVGDGNEQFF

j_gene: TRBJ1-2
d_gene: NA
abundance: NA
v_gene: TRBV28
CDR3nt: TGTGCCAGCACCTTATCCGGGAGGCCATATGGCTACACCTTC
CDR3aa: CASTLSGRPYGYTF

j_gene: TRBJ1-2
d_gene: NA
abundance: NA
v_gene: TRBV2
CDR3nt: TGTGCCAGCAGTGACACAGGACAGAACCCCAACTATGGCTACACCTTC
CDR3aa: CASSDTGQNPNYGYTF

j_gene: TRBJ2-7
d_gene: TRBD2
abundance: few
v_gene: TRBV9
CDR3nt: TGTGCCAGCAGCGCGGGACTAGCGGGAGGGCCCCTCTACGAGCAGTACTTC
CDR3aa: CASSAGLAGGPLYEQYF

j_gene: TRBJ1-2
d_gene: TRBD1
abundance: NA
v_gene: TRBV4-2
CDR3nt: TGTGCCAGCAGCCCCCTGGGACAGGGGAATGGCTACACCTTC
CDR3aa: CASSPLGQGNGYTF

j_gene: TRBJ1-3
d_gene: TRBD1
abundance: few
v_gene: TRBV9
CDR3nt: TGTGCCAGCAGCACGCAGGGGGCTGCTGGAAACACCATATATTTT
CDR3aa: CASSTQGAAGNTIYF

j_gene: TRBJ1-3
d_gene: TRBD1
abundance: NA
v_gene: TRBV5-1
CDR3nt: TGCGCCAGCAGCCAAGACAGGGACTCTGGAAACACCATATATTTT
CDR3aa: CASSQDRDSGNTIYF

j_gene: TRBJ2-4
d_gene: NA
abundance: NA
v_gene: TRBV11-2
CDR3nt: TGTGCCAGCAGCTTAGCCCTAGCCAAAAACATTCAGTACTTC
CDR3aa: CASSLALAKNIQYF